This TCR beta chain was sequenced for a study of blood T cells in healthy people across ages. The study, taken as a whole, reports: No one knew whether donors had CMV, which possibly confounded expanded clonotype changes.

Together with a sample-barcoded 5' primer, a J-beta primer mix was included in a second PCR lasting about 6 to 12 cycles. Every individual sample yielded 2.5 million or more paired-end reads (each containing CDR3). TCRdb re-derived calls from the 5' RACE reads in MiXCR, one entry per CDR3 protein. The repertoire consists of about 600,000 distinct CDR3 sequences, with around half occurring once and the leading ten covering roughly 24%. CDR1 is SGHRS and CDR2 is YFSETQ in the germline V gene. This CDR3 has 13 amino acids. V was clipped by 4 bases and J by 1 base, with 8 bases between them. For this clonotype: Its antigen is still unknown.

They isolated at least 6.5 million PBMCs from each sample. The sample taken for sequencing was blood. This sequence joins TRBV5-1 and TRBJ1-1; no reliable D call. The receptor comes from a man at least 80 years old in good health. This CDR3 is CASSAAENTEAFF. CDR3 sequence (DNA): TGCGCCAGCAGCGCTGCAGAGAACACTGAAGCTTTCTTT.